The clone carrying this T cell receptor (beta chain) was counted at least ten times. The antigen is unknown. RNA served as the template for amplifying TCR beta CDR3 regions. HTBI-primed RT-PCR formed the first round, and a multiplex PCR formed the second. Each CDR3 protein gets one entry after TCRdb re-called the multiplex PCR reads with MiXCR. The table records a few hundred thousand distinct CDR3 sequences, 15% to 20% of them present only once. The data stem from a study of Graves' ophthalmopathy and Graves' hyperthyroidism. Study-wide results and caveats: A model of 13 signatures distinguished ophthalmopathy from stable hyperthyroidism at approximately 88% sensitivity and about 80% specificity. Blood also held most thyroid clonotypes expanded above 0.001 frequency.

Hyperthyroidism patients were newly diagnosed, under 2 months' duration, aged 18 to 65. Clinicians diagnosed using symptoms, serum thyroxine, TRAb, thyroid ultrasound and orbital computed tomography. The V end was cut by 6 bases, the J end by 1 base, with 18 bases between. The CDR3 runs to 16 residues. CDR1 and CDR2 from the germline V gene are MDHEN and SYDVKM. The sequence came from an adult woman with stable Graves' hyperthyroidism. The rearrangement uses TRBV28 and TRBJ1-1; D call uncertain. Material: peripheral blood. The CDR3 loop is CASRAGSESENTEAFF. The CDR3 DNA is TGTGCCAGCAGAGCTGGGAGTGAATCGGAGAACACTGAAGCTTTCTTT.